What follows are 18 T cell receptor beta chains derived from one specimen sequenced in a study of cytomegalovirus exposure and HLA in healthy donors. It was with 60 Vbeta and 13 Jbeta primers that the PCR ran. Profiled with immunoSEQ multiplex PCR; TCRdb holds only in-frame clones, not every one. The data hold fewer than 200,000 clones, with 75% to 85% observed a single time. Sequences were obtained from PBMCs. The origin of the receptors is a girl aged 2-10 years in good health and CMV-seropositive.

The CDR3 loop is CASSPPYETGGVVGGYTF. CDR3 sequence (DNA): TGTGCCAGCAGCCCTCCCTATGAGACAGGGGGCGTTGTAGGTGGCTACACCTTC. The chain carries TRBV28 and TRBJ1-2, with 10 bases lining up with TRBD1. V shed 6 bases and J 7 bases; nucleotides not matched to a gene: 20. The CDR3 spans 18 residues. CDR1 is MDHEN and CDR2 is SYDVKM in the germline V gene.

This chain links TRBV27 with TRBJ2-2; TRBD2 is a possible D gene (6 bases). Germline CDR1 is MNHEY and CDR2 is SMNVEV (reference sequence). With 5 bases removed from V and 4 bases from J, the gap between germline ends came to 20 bases. The CDR3 consists of 17 residues. In nucleotides, the CDR3 is TGTGCCAGCAGTCCCACTCATGGGGGGTTCGGCACCGGGGAGCTGTTTTTT. It codes for CASSPTHGGFGTGELFF.

CDR3 region: CASLLLETQYF. The CDR3 nucleotides read TGTGCCAGCCTACTTTTAGAGACCCAGTACTTC. The genes are TRBV2 and TRBJ2-5; D is unclear. Trimming removed 8 bases from V and 4 bases from J, with 8 bases in between. CDR1 and CDR2 (germline): SNHLY, FYNNEI. The CDR3 loop spans 11 amino acids.

The chain has TRBV28 and TRBJ2-7; TRBD1 is a possible D gene (6 bases). CDR3 size: 14 residues. Trimming removed 7 bases at V and 1 base at J, with 14 bases between. Germline V CDR1 and CDR2: MDHEN, SYDVKM. The CDR3: CASTTPDSSYEQYF. CDR3 in DNA: TGTGCCAGCACCACCCCGGACAGTTCCTACGAGCAGTACTTC.

Remarks on this clone: Other DNA sequences of this sample code for an identical CDR3. The chain couples TRBV20-1 to TRBJ2-7; D gene ambiguous. The CDR3 is 11 amino acids. Trimming cost V 3 bases and J 2 bases, with 5 bases left between them. CDR1 is DFQATT and CDR2 is SNEGSKA in the germline V gene (reference sequence). The CDR3 sequence is CSASDTYEQYF. CDR3 DNA: TGCAGTGCTAGCGACACCTACGAGCAGTACTTC.

This chain's CDR3 is CASSPRTGPGNTIYF. Here the CDR3 DNA reads TGTGCCAGTAGTCCCCGGACAGGCCCAGGAAACACCATATATTTT. V is TRBV19 and J is TRBJ1-3; 7 bases are shared with TRBD1. With 5 bases clipped from V and 4 bases from J, the junction kept 8 bases outside the gene matches. This CDR3 spans 15 amino acids. CDR1 is LNHDA and CDR2 is SQIVND in the germline V gene (reference sequence).

The chain uses TRBV5-4 and TRBJ1-2; D unclear. This CDR3 has 13 amino acids. The germline gives CDR1 SGHNT, CDR2 YYREEE (reference sequence). With 1 base removed from V and 2 bases from J, the gap between germline ends came to 6 bases. The CDR3 region is CASSLTENYGYTF. The CDR3 DNA reads as TGTGCCAGCAGCTTGACGGAGAACTATGGCTACACCTTC.

This clone was picked up one time. CDR3 DNA sequence: TGTGCCAGTAAGGGGCCCCTGCGTGAGCAGTACTTC. Its protein is CASKGPLREQYF. The rearrangement uses TRBV19 and TRBJ2-7; D is possibly TRBD1 (5 bases). Trimming shortened V by 7 bases and J by 7 bases, and 14 bases separated the two germline ends. Germline V gives CDR1 LNHDA, CDR2 SQIVND (reference sequence). This CDR3 is built from 12 residues.

The chain is built from TRBV27 and TRBJ1-1; 9 bases map to TRBD1. The CDR3 covers 16 residues. V lost 2 bases, J lost 4 bases, and 8 bases stayed unmatched. The germline V gene has CDR1 MNHEY and CDR2 SMNVEV (reference sequence). CDR3 in amino acids: CASSLRTGVRGTEAFF. As DNA, the CDR3 is TGTGCCAGCAGTTTACGGACAGGGGTTAGAGGCACTGAAGCTTTCTTT.

The chain uses TRBV5-8 and TRBJ2-3, with no clear D. Deletions cut 4 bases from V and 2 bases from J, with 5 bases between. CDR3 size: 12 residues. Germline V gene sequence: CDR1 SGHTS, CDR2 YDEGEE. The CDR3 spells CASSLYTDTQYF. The CDR3 DNA is TGTGCCAGCAGCCTCTACACAGATACGCAGTATTTT.

This rearrangement joins TRBV5-5 to TRBJ2-1; 7 nucleotides line up with TRBD1. Germline V gene lookup returns CDR1 SGHKS and CDR2 YYEKEE (reference sequence). The CDR3 covers 14 residues. J was trimmed by 8 bases and V by 2 bases; bases with no gene match: 7. This chain's CDR3 is CASSLPTGYDEQFF. CDR3 bases: TGTGCCAGCAGCTTACCGACAGGGTACGATGAGCAGTTCTTC. Combining the CDR3 with reference TRBV5-5 and TRBJ2-1 gives the whole variable domain DAGVTQSPTHLIKTRGQQVTLRCSPISGHKSVSWYQQVLGQGPQFIFQYYEKEERGRGNFPDRFSARQFPNYSSELNVNALLLGDSALYLCASSLPTGYDEQFFGPGTRLTVL.

By frequency in the sample, this clone is medium-sized (0.01 to 0.1%). The V and J genes are TRBV6-6 and TRBJ2-2; the D gene is possibly TRBD2 (5 bases). V lost 2 bases, J lost 0 bases, and 7 bases lay in between. The CDR3 has 15 residues. CDR1 is MNHNY and CDR2 is SVGAGI in the germline V gene (reference sequence). The CDR3 DNA sequence: TGTGCCAGCAGTTACACGGACTCGAACACCGGGGAGCTGTTTTTT. Amino acids: CASSYTDSNTGELFF.

The rearrangement joins TRBV20-1 to TRBJ2-5; D is ambiguous. CDR1 and CDR2 (germline): DFQATT, SNEGSKA (reference sequence). V dropped 0 bases and J dropped 5 bases, with 4 bases sitting between them. The CDR3 runs 11 residues. For the CDR3, the DNA is TGCAGTGCTAGAGATGGCGAGACCCAGTACTTC. Residues: CSARDGETQYF.

The rearrangement joins TRBV5-1 to TRBJ2-5; TRBD2 matches 8 bases. Germline V lookup: CDR1 SGHRS, CDR2 YFSETQ. V trimming: 1 base; J trimming: 4 bases; junction bases outside the gene matches: 6. This CDR3 has 15 residues. In nucleotides, the CDR3 is TGCGCCAGCAGCTTGACCAGCGGGAGACTAGAGACCCAGTACTTC. Encoded protein: CASSLTSGRLETQYF.

The chain has TRBV12-5 and TRBJ1-1; D gene ambiguous. The length of the CDR3 is 13 residues. V lost 5 bases, J lost 0 bases, and 7 bases lay in between. In germline, CDR1 is LGHNT, CDR2 FRNRAP. Written as DNA, the CDR3 is TGTGCTAGTGGTCAACAGCTGAACACTGAAGCTTTCTTT. It encodes CASGQQLNTEAFF.

The J gene is TRBJ2-5, the V gene TRBV7-9, with D maybe TRBD2 (5 bases). The CDR3 is 14 residues long. V was shortened by 1 base and J by 3 bases, with 9 bases between the two germline ends. Per the germline V gene, CDR1 is SEHNR and CDR2 is FQNEAQ (reference sequence). The CDR3 spells CASSLEMTKETQYF. The CDR3 DNA sequence: TGTGCCAGCAGCTTAGAAATGACTAAAGAGACCCAGTACTTC.

This rearrangement joins TRBV21-1 to TRBJ1-3; the tabulated D call, TRBD1, remains unverified against the DNA. TRBV21-1 constitutes a pseudogene. This CDR3 has 15 amino acids. CDR3 residues: CASSPRSAIGNTIYF. In DNA form, the CDR3 reads TGTGCCAGCAGCCCCAGGTCCGCTATTGGAAACACCATATATTTT.

The sample holds a few counts of this clone. The rearrangement uses TRBV4-1 and TRBJ2-1, with 12 bases matching TRBD2. Germline-derived CDR1 and CDR2 are MGHRA and YSYEKL. Trimming removed 4 bases from V and 3 bases from J; junction bases left unmatched: 4. The CDR3 consists of 16 residues. The DNA for the CDR3 is TGCGCCAGCAGCCTTACTAGCGGGAGGTTCTACAATGAGCAGTTCTTC. Its protein is CASSLTSGRFYNEQFF.